This T cell receptor beta chain came from a study of long-term antiretroviral therapy in people with HIV. At the survey level, the v3.0 immunoSEQ assay was run. The repertoire was sequenced with immunoSEQ multiplex PCR; TCRdb's copy has only in-frame clones and lacks some. The sample includes 20,000 to 25,000 clones, approximately 88% of them seen just once. CDR1 is SQVTM and CDR2 is ANQGSEA in the germline V gene. Trimming at V came to 5 bases and at J to 3 bases, leaving 7 bases not matched to a gene. The CDR3 contains 14 residues. The chain carries TRBV29-1 and TRBJ2-5; 9 bases line up with TRBD2. The sample in question was unsorted PBMCs, obtained 1.2 years after starting antiretroviral therapy. The source of this sequence is a woman in her forties with HIV. The DNA for the CDR3 is TGCAGCGTTTCTGCGGGAGGGCTCAAAGAGACCCAGTACTTC. It translates to CSVSAGGLKETQYF.